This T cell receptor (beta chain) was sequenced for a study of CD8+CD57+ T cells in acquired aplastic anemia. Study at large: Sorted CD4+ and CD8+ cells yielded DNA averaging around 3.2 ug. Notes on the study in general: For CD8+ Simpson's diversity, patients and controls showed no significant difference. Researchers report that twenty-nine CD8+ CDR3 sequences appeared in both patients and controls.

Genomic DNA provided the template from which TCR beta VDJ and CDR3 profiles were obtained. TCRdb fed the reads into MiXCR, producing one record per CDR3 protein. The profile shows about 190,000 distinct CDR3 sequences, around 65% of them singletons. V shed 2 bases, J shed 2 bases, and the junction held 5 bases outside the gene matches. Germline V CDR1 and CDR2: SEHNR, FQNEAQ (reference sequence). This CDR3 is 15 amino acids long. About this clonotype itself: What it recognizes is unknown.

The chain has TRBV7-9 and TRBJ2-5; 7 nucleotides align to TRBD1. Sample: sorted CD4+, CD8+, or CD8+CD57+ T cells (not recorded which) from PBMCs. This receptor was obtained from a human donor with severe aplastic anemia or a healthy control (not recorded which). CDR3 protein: CASSLPNRGQETQYF. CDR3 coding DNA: TGTGCCAGCAGCTTACCGAACAGGGGACAAGAGACCCAGTACTTC.